This passage covers 8 T cell receptor beta chains from one sample sequenced in a study of blood T cell repertoires in COVID-19. Using immunoSEQ multiplex PCR, the repertoire was profiled, and TCRdb retains in-frame clones only, with some absent. The table has around 300,000 clones, approximately 86% seen once. What was sequenced was PBMCs or T cells enriched from blood (not recorded which). The receptors were sampled from a woman aged 25 to 39 who had recovered from COVID-19.

The chain carries TRBV2 and TRBJ2-5; D is unresolved. The CDR3 runs to 17 residues. Trimming shortened V by 1 base and J by 4 bases, and 19 bases separated the two germline ends. Germline V lookup: CDR1 SNHLY, CDR2 FYNNEI. The CDR3 reads CASSEGVPVTSRETQYF. As DNA, the CDR3 is TGTGCCAGCAGTGAAGGTGTGCCAGTAACCAGTCGAGAGACCCAGTACTTC.

This clone was seen a handful of times. The J gene is TRBJ1-5, the V gene TRBV28, with 8 bases that match TRBD1. The CDR3 is 16 amino acids. The V gene end was trimmed by 2 bases and the J gene end by 5 bases; junction bases not matched to a gene: 8. Germline assignment: CDR1 MDHEN and CDR2 SYDVKM. CDR3 DNA sequence: TGTGCCAGCAGTTTAGGGGCAGGGGGCCAACATCAGCCCCAGCATTTT. Encoded protein: CASSLGAGGQHQPQHF.

The rearrangement uses TRBV18 and TRBJ2-7; no reliable D call. From germline, CDR1 is KGHSH and CDR2 LQKENI. The CDR3 is made up of 15 amino acids. Trimming took off 8 bases at V and 0 bases at J, with 17 bases between the two ends. CDR3 loop: CASRPWAAPSYEQYF. The CDR3 bases are TGTGCCAGCCGACCATGGGCTGCTCCCTCCTACGAGCAGTACTTC.

The V gene is TRBV27, the J gene TRBJ2-7; tentative D call: TRBD1 (5 bases). The CDR3 extends over 12 amino acids. Germline V lookup: CDR1 MNHEY, CDR2 SMNVEV (reference sequence). V was shortened by 6 bases and J by 3 bases, with 9 bases between the two germline ends. CDR3 nucleotides: TGTGCCAGCAGGGGTCAGGGCTACGAGCAGTACTTC. Its protein product is CASRGQGYEQYF.

The genes are TRBV23-1 and TRBJ1-1, with D unclear. Being an ORF, TRBV23-1 has a function that is uncertain. The CDR3 extends over 12 amino acids. Trimming left V 2 bases short and J 4 bases short, with 5 bases between. The CDR3 region has the DNA TGCGCCAGCAGTCAAGGGAGCACTGAAGCTTTCTTT. Its protein is CASSQGSTEAFF.

The chain recombines TRBV7-6 with TRBJ1-2; no clear D gene. Per germline, CDR1 SGHVS and CDR2 FNYEAQ. Trimming took off 5 bases at V and 0 bases at J, with 7 bases between the two ends. This CDR3 has 13 amino acids. The CDR3 sequence is CASSRASNYGYTF. The CDR3 nucleotides are TGTGCCAGCAGCCGAGCCTCTAACTATGGCTACACCTTC.

In its sample, this clone was seen a few times. The chain has TRBV5-4 and TRBJ2-7, with 11 bases matching TRBD1. The junction had 8 bases not matched to a gene; V was cut back by 3 bases and J by 6 bases. There are 15 residues in the CDR3. Per the germline V gene, CDR1 is SGHNT and CDR2 is YYREEE (reference sequence). CDR3 region: CASSSYRDRGTEQYF. The CDR3 nucleotides are TGTGCCAGCAGCTCGTACCGGGACAGGGGGACCGAGCAGTACTTC.

V and J are TRBV28 and TRBJ2-3; D is possibly TRBD2 (6 bases). Between the trimmed V and J ends, which lost 2 bases and 5 bases, there was a span of 11 bases. This CDR3 has 14 amino acids. The germline gives CDR1 MDHEN, CDR2 SYDVKM. The DNA of the CDR3 is TGTGCCAGCAGTTTAAGGACTACTGGAGATACGCAGTATTTT. The encoded protein is CASSLRTTGDTQYF.